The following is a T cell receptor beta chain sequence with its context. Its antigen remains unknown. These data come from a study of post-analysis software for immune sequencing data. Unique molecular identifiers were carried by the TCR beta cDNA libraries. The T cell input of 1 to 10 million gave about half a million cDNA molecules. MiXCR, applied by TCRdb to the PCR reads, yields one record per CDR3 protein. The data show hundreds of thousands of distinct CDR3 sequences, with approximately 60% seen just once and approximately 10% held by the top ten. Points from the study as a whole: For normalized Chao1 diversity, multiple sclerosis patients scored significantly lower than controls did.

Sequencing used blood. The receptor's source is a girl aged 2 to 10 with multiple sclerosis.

CDR3 protein: CASSLGPEGVYEQYF. CDR3 nucleotide sequence: TGCGCCAGCAGCTTGGGACCGGAAGGGGTCTACGAGCAGTACTTC. The gene calls are TRBV5-1 and TRBJ2-5; D may be TRBD1 (5 bases). The end of the DNA aligns better with TRBJ2-7, so the J call may be wrong. Germline values: CDR1 SGHRS, CDR2 YFSETQ. This CDR3 comprises 15 residues.